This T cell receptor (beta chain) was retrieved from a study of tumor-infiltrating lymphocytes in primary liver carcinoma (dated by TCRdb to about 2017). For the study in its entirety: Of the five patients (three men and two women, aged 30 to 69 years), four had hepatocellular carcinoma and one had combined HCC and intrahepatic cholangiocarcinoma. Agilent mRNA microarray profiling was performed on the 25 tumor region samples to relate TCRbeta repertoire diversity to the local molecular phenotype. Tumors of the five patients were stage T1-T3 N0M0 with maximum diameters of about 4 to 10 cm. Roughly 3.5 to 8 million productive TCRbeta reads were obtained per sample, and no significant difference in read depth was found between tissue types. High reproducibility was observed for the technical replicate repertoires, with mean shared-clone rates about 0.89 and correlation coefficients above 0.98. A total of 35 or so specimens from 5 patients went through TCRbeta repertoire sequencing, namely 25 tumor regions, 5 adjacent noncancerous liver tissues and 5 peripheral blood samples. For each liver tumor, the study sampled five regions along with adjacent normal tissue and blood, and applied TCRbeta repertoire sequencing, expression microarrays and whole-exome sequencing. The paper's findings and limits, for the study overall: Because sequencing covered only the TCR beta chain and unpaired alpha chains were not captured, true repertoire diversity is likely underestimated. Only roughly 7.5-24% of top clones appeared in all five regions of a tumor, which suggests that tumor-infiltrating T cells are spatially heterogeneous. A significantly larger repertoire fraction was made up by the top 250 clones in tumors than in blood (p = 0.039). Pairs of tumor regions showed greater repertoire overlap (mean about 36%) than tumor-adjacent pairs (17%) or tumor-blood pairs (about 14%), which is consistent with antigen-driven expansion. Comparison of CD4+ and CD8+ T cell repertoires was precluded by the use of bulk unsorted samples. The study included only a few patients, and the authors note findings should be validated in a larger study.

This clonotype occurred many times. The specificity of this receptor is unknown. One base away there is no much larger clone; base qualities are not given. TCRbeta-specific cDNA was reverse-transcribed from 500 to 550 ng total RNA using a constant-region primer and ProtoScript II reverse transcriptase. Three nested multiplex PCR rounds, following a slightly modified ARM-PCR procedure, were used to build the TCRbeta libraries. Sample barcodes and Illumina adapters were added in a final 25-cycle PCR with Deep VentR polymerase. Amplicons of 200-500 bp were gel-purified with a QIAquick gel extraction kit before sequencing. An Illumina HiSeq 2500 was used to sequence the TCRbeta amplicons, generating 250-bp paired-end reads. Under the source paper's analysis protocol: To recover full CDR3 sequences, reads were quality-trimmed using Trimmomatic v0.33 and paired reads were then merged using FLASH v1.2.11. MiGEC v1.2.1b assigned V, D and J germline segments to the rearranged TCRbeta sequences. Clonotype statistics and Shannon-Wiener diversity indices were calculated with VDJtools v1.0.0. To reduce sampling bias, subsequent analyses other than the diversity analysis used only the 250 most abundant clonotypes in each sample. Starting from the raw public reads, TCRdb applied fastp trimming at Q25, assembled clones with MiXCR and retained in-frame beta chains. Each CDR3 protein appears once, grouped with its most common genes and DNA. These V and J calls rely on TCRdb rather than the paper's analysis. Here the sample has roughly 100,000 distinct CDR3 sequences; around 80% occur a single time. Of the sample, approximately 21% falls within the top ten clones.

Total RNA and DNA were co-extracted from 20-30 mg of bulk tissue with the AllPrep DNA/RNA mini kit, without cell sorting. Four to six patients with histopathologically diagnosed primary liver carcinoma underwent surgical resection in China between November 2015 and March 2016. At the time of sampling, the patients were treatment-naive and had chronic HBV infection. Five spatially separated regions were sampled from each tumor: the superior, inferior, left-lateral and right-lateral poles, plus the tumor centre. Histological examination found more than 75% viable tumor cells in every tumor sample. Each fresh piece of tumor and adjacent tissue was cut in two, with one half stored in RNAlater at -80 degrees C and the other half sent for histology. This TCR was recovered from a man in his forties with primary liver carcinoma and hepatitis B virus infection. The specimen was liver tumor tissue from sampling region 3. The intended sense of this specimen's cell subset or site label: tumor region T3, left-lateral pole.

Read as DNA, the sequence is TGTGCCGCGGGAGAAACTTACGCGACGGGGGGCACCGGGGAGCTGTTTTTT. Its translation reads: CAAGETYATGGTGELFF. The chain joins TRBV6-6 to TRBJ2-2, and 7 bases in between align with TRBD2. CDR1 MNHNY and CDR2 SVGAGI were looked up in the germline V gene (reference sequence). Trimming takes 11 bases off V and 4 bases off J; junction bases not matched to a gene: 19. Measured from the cysteine to the phenylalanine, the CDR3 is 17 residues long. Only CDR3 DNA remains: 51 bases, in frame from the first base.